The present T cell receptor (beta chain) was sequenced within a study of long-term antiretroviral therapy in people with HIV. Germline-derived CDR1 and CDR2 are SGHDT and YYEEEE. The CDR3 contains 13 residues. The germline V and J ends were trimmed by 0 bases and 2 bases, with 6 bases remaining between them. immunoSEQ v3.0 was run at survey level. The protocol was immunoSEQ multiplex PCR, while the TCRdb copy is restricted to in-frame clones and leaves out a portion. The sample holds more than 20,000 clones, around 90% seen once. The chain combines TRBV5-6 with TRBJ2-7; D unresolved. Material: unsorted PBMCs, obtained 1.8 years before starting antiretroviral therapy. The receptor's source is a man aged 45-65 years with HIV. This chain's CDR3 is CASSLGRAYEQYF. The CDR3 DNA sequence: TGTGCCAGCAGCTTGGGTAGGGCCTACGAGCAGTACTTC.